The rows below give T cell receptor beta chains drawn from one sample of a study of Graves' ophthalmopathy and Graves' hyperthyroidism. TCRdb fed the multiplex PCR reads into MiXCR, producing one record per CDR3 protein. The sample has about 740,000 distinct CDR3 sequences, 35% to 50% seen once. The sequenced sample was peripheral blood. These receptor sequences come from an adult man with Graves' ophthalmopathy. Both conserved end residues are part of each CDR3. The order of the fields is CDR3 DNA, CDR3 protein, V gene, D gene, J gene, CDR3 length, clone size. The D gene is left open where the match is weak. Size is stated for part of the rows, as once, few or many counts, or as a class when the clone is expanded.

cdr3_nt: TGTGCCAGCAGCTGGAATCAGGGTATGAACACTGAAGCTTTCTTT; cdr3_aa: CASSWNQGMNTEAFF; v_call: TRBV11-2; d_call: -; j_call: TRBJ1-1; cdr3_length: 15; clone_size: few
cdr3_nt: TGTGCCAGCAGCTTAAAACAGGGTTCTTGGACTGAAGCTTTCTTT; cdr3_aa: CASSLKQGSWTEAFF; v_call: TRBV7-3; d_call: -; j_call: TRBJ1-1; cdr3_length: 15; clone_size: many
cdr3_nt: TGTGCCAGCCAGCGGGAGTTACAAGGGGCCAACGTCCTGACTTTC; cdr3_aa: CASQRELQGANVLTF; v_call: TRBV6-1; d_call: TRBD2; j_call: TRBJ2-6; cdr3_length: 15; clone_size: -
cdr3_nt: TGTGCCACCAGCAGAGAAATCCATGGGGGATACGTCGAGACCCAGTACTTC; cdr3_aa: CATSREIHGGYVETQYF; v_call: TRBV15; d_call: -; j_call: TRBJ2-5; cdr3_length: 17; clone_size: -
cdr3_nt: TGCGCCAGCAGCTATAAGGACAGGTCCTACGAGCAGTACTTC; cdr3_aa: CASSYKDRSYEQYF; v_call: TRBV4-1; d_call: TRBD1; j_call: TRBJ2-7; cdr3_length: 14; clone_size: -
cdr3_nt: TGTGCCAGCAGCTTACATGCGGACACCCTGTCCTTC; cdr3_aa: CASSLHADTLSF; v_call: TRBV7-3; d_call: -; j_call: TRBJ2-5; cdr3_length: 12; clone_size: once
cdr3_nt: TGTGCCAGCAGCCCACGACAGGGTGCTAGCACAGATACGCAGTATTTT; cdr3_aa: CASSPRQGASTDTQYF; v_call: TRBV7-9; d_call: TRBD1; j_call: TRBJ2-3; cdr3_length: 16; clone_size: -
cdr3_nt: TGTGCCAGCAGCTTAGATCTGAACACCGGGGAGCTGTTTTTT; cdr3_aa: CASSLDLNTGELFF; v_call: TRBV7-9; d_call: -; j_call: TRBJ2-2; cdr3_length: 14; clone_size: many
cdr3_nt: TGTGCCAGCATCACCGCCGGGACACTCTCTGGAAACACCATATATTTT; cdr3_aa: CASITAGTLSGNTIYF; v_call: TRBV7-9; d_call: -; j_call: TRBJ1-3; cdr3_length: 16; clone_size: many
cdr3_nt: TGCAGTGCCGGAGGCAGGGAAGAAAGCTATGGCTACACCTTC; cdr3_aa: CSAGGREESYGYTF; v_call: TRBV20-1; d_call: -; j_call: TRBJ1-2; cdr3_length: 14; clone_size: -
cdr3_nt: TGCAGTGCTAGGGAGTGGACAGACTCCTACGAGCAGTACTTC; cdr3_aa: CSAREWTDSYEQYF; v_call: TRBV20-1; d_call: -; j_call: TRBJ2-7; cdr3_length: 14; clone_size: few
cdr3_nt: TGTGCCAGCAGTTTCTCGTGGATGACTGAAGCTTTCTTT; cdr3_aa: CASSFSWMTEAFF; v_call: TRBV12-3/TRBV12-4; d_call: -; j_call: TRBJ1-1; cdr3_length: 13; clone_size: many
cdr3_nt: TGTGCCAGCAGCCAGATGTGGGAGACCCAGTACTTC; cdr3_aa: CASSQMWETQYF; v_call: TRBV7-2; d_call: -; j_call: TRBJ2-5; cdr3_length: 12; clone_size: many
cdr3_nt: TGTGCCAGCAGTTTATTTCCAGGGAACTATGGCTACACCTTC; cdr3_aa: CASSLFPGNYGYTF; v_call: TRBV2; d_call: -; j_call: TRBJ1-2; cdr3_length: 14; clone_size: once
cdr3_nt: TGCGCCAGCAGCTTAACTCAGGGGGCTTCGAACACTGAAGCTTTCTTT; cdr3_aa: CASSLTQGASNTEAFF; v_call: TRBV5-1; d_call: TRBD1; j_call: TRBJ1-1; cdr3_length: 16; clone_size: few
cdr3_nt: TGTGCCAGTAGTATTAGCGGGGCGGACACCGGGGAGCTGTTTTTT; cdr3_aa: CASSISGADTGELFF; v_call: TRBV19; d_call: TRBD2; j_call: TRBJ2-2; cdr3_length: 15; clone_size: few
cdr3_nt: TGTGCCAGCAGTCGCCGGGACAGACAAGAGACCCAGTACTTC; cdr3_aa: CASSRRDRQETQYF; v_call: TRBV7-9; d_call: TRBD1; j_call: TRBJ2-5; cdr3_length: 14; clone_size: -
cdr3_nt: TGTGCCAGCAGCATCGGGCCGCGGGAGCAGTACTTC; cdr3_aa: CASSIGPREQYF; v_call: TRBV7-9; d_call: -; j_call: TRBJ2-7; cdr3_length: 12; clone_size: -